The 32 T cell receptor beta chains in this list originate from one sample, sequenced in a study of CD8 T cells in ankylosing spondylitis. Each CDR3 protein gets one entry after TCRdb re-called the 5' RACE reads with MiXCR. Of a few hundred thousand distinct CDR3 sequences in the sample, 20% to 25% were seen once. Study-level results: Eight highly homologous variants formed a TCR beta motif that appeared characteristic of ankylosing spondylitis blood.

No antigens are known for them. The specimen was blood, either unsorted or a sorted T cell fraction (not recorded which). The receptors originated from a male donor with ankylosing spondylitis.

J is TRBJ2-3 and V is TRBV5-1, with 9 bases aligning to TRBD2. Germline CDR1 and CDR2: SGHRS and YFSETQ. Trimming at V came to 5 bases and at J to 1 base, leaving 8 bases not matched to a gene. The CDR3 runs 16 residues. The CDR3 DNA reads as TGCGCCAGCAGAACCGTAGCGGGAGCGGGCACAGATACGCAGTATTTT. Translation: CASRTVAGAGTDTQYF. Filled out from reference TRBV5-1 and TRBJ2-3, the complete variable domain reads KAGVTQTPRYLIKTRGQQVTLSCSPISGHRSVSWYQQTPGQGLQFLFEYFSETQRNKGNFPGRFSGRQFSNSRSEMNVSTLELGDSALYLCASRTVAGAGTDTQYFGPGTRLTVL.

This clonotype was observed once. The chain has TRBV19 and TRBJ2-1; 8 bases match TRBD2. CDR3 length: 12 residues. Germline V CDR1 and CDR2: LNHDA, SQIVND (reference sequence). The J segment lost 3 bases and the V segment lost 9 bases, leaving 1 base of the junction unmatched. The chain's CDR3 is CASTSGYNEQFF. The DNA of the CDR3 is TGTGCCAGCACTAGCGGCTACAATGAGCAGTTCTTC.

At least ten counts were recorded for this clonotype. This rearrangement joins TRBV18 to TRBJ1-2, with D possibly TRBD1 on 5 matching bases. Germline CDR1 reads KGHSH; CDR2 reads LQKENI. V shed 2 bases and J shed 3 bases, with 7 bases lying between them. The CDR3 contains 13 residues. The CDR3 here is CASSPSGDYGYTF. The CDR3 DNA reads TGTGCCAGCTCACCATCGGGGGACTATGGCTACACCTTC.

This clonotype has more than one count but fewer than ten. The chain combines TRBV12-5 with TRBJ2-1; D perhaps matches TRBD2 (5 bases). CDR3 size: 17 residues. In germline, CDR1 is LGHNT, CDR2 FRNRAP. V was shortened by 7 bases and J by 0 bases, with 19 bases between the two germline ends. The CDR3 spells CASATAGFLSSYNEQFF. Here the CDR3 DNA reads TGTGCTAGTGCAACGGCGGGTTTCTTAAGCTCCTACAATGAGCAGTTCTTC.

A few counts support this clonotype. The chain carries TRBV28 and TRBJ2-5; D not certain. Trimming took 6 bases from V and 5 from J, leaving 13 bases between them. The CDR3 extends over 13 amino acids. The germline CDR1 and CDR2 sequences are MDHEN and SYDVKM. This CDR3 reads CASRDGGRETQYF. The CDR3 coding sequence is TGTGCCAGCAGGGACGGTGGTCGTGAGACCCAGTACTTC.

A note on this clonotype: The junction and the germline gene differ at one end; a read error may be behind it. The CDR3 loop is CATSDSGGRQSF. The CDR3 bases are TGTGCCACCAGTGATTCCGGCGGTAGGCAGTCCTTC. V is TRBV24-1 and J is TRBJ2-1, with unresolved D. CDR3 length equals 12 residues. CDR1 is KGHDR, CDR2 SFDVKD, per germline.

The chain links TRBV5-5 to TRBJ2-1; D not certain. Trimming took off 0 bases at V and 9 bases at J, with 10 bases between the two ends. The CDR3 runs 13 residues. In germline, CDR1 is SGHKS, CDR2 YYEKEE (reference sequence). CDR3: CASSLVGESEQFF. Here the CDR3 DNA reads TGTGCCAGCAGCTTGGTAGGCGAATCTGAGCAGTTCTTC.

The rearrangement links TRBV12-3 or TRBV12-4 to TRBJ2-1, with 7 bases aligning to TRBD1. This CDR3 has 15 amino acids. Germline trimming cut 6 bases from V and 3 bases from J; bases unmatched to any gene: 8. The CDR3 nucleotides read TGTGCCAGCAGCCCCGACAGGGATTACTACAATGAGCAGTTCTTC. Translated, it gives CASSPDRDYYNEQFF.

The J gene is TRBJ1-1, the V gene TRBV5-1; D possibly corresponds to TRBD1 (6 bases). The V end lost 6 bases, the J end lost 5 bases, and 14 bases lay between the germline ends. Per germline, CDR1 SGHRS and CDR2 YFSETQ. The CDR3 has 13 amino acids. CDR3 bases: TGCGCCAGCACTAGGGAGGGGGGAACTGAAGCTTTCTTT. Amino acids: CASTREGGTEAFF. Together with reference TRBV5-1 and TRBJ1-1, the CDR3 gives the full variable domain: KAGVTQTPRYLIKTRGQQVTLSCSPISGHRSVSWYQQTPGQGLQFLFEYFSETQRNKGNFPGRFSGRQFSNSRSEMNVSTLELGDSALYLCASTREGGTEAFFGQGTRLTVV.

This clonotype was recorded a few times. The genes are TRBV5-5 and TRBJ1-5; D gene ambiguous. CDR3 length: 15 residues. CDR1 SGHKS and CDR2 YYEKEE come from the germline V gene (reference sequence). V lost 0 bases to trimming and J lost 5 bases, with 12 bases between them. The chain's CDR3 is CASSLEWGSDQPQHF. The CDR3 bases are TGTGCCAGCAGCTTGGAGTGGGGATCCGATCAGCCCCAGCATTTT.

The chain joins TRBV7-9 to TRBJ2-1; unclear D gene. V was clipped by 5 bases and J by 8 bases, with 10 bases between them. CDR1 is SEHNR, CDR2 FQNEAQ, per germline (reference sequence). CDR3 length equals 12 residues. DNA for the CDR3: TGTGCCAGCAGCATCGCATTGGATGAGCAGTTCTTC. Protein product: CASSIALDEQFF.

Only a few counts were recorded for this clonotype. The chain has TRBV20-1 and TRBJ1-1, with D maybe TRBD1 (6 bases). This CDR3 has 14 residues. Germline loops: CDR1 DFQATT, CDR2 SNEGSKA (reference sequence). Trimming took off 3 bases at V and 3 bases at J, with 14 bases between the two ends. CDR3: CSASGGRMDTEAFF. As DNA, the CDR3 is TGCAGTGCTAGTGGGGGGCGCATGGACACTGAAGCTTTCTTT.

The chain joins TRBV3-1 to TRBJ1-4; 9 nucleotides align to TRBD1. The CDR3 spans 16 residues. J gave up 7 bases and V 4 bases, and 10 bases lay outside the gene matches. Germline values: CDR1 LGHDT, CDR2 YNNKEL (reference sequence). The CDR3 loop is CASSLRGQTGGEKLFF. CDR3 sequence (DNA): TGTGCCAGCAGCCTCCGTGGGCAGACAGGGGGTGAAAAACTGTTTTTT. Full variable domain (outside the CDR3, taken from reference TRBV3-1 and TRBJ1-4): DTAVSQTPKYLVTQMGNDKSIKCEQNLGHDTMYWYKQDSKKFLKIMFSYNNKELIINETVPNRFSPKSPDKAHLNLHINSLELGDSAVYFCASSLRGQTGGEKLFFGSGTQLSVL.

Only a few counts were recorded for this clonotype. This chain links TRBV7-8 with TRBJ1-1; maybe TRBD1 (5 bases). The CDR3 runs 14 residues. The V gene's germline CDR1 is SGHVS and CDR2 FQNEAQ. V was cut by 0 bases and J by 5 bases, with 10 bases left in between. The CDR3 bases are TGTGCCAGCAGCTTAGCGCTCTGGGGGACTGAAGCTTTCTTT. Amino acids: CASSLALWGTEAFF. Full variable domain (missing parts from reference TRBV7-8 and TRBJ1-1): GAGVSQSPRYKVAKRGQDVALRCDPISGHVSLFWYQQALGQGPEFLTYFQNEAQLDKSGLPSDRFFAERPEGSVSTLKIQRTQQEDSAVYLCASSLALWGTEAFFGQGTRLTVV.

CDR3 nucleotides: TGTGCCATCAGATCTTCGGGCGTGACCTACAATGAGCAGTTCTTC. Its translation is CAIRSSGVTYNEQFF. This chain connects TRBV10-3 to TRBJ2-1, with D uncertain. This CDR3 spans 15 amino acids. Germline assignment: CDR1 ENHRY and CDR2 SYGVKD. V was shortened by 6 bases and J by 2 bases, with 14 bases between the two germline ends.

The chain couples TRBV7-2 to TRBJ2-1; 7 nucleotides line up with TRBD1. Trimming took 3 bases from V and 8 from J; bases not matched to a gene: 7. The CDR3 covers 14 residues. The germline V gene has CDR1 SGHTA and CDR2 FQGNSA. CDR3 sequence: CASSFKGQWDEQFF. In DNA, the CDR3 is TGTGCCAGCAGCTTTAAGGGACAGTGGGATGAGCAGTTCTTC.

This chain joins TRBV29-1 and TRBJ2-5; D is ambiguous. Trimming took 1 base from V and 1 from J, leaving 13 bases between them. Germline CDR1 SQVTM, CDR2 ANQGSEA. The length of the CDR3 is 15 residues. The CDR3, as DNA: TGCAGCGTTGAAGGGCTGGTGTCAGTCCAAGAGACCCAGTACTTC. It encodes CSVEGLVSVQETQYF.

The rearrangement uses TRBV14 and TRBJ1-4, with no clear D. Trimming removed 2 bases from V and 10 bases from J, with 11 bases in between. Looked up from germline, CDR1 is SGHDN and CDR2 is FVKESK. The CDR3 has 13 amino acids. The CDR3 bases are TGTGCCAGCAGCCAATCCGGGGTTGGAAAACTGTTTTTT. This encodes CASSQSGVGKLFF. The whole variable domain, remainder taken from reference TRBV14 and TRBJ1-4, is EAGVTQFPSHSVIEKGQTVTLRCDPISGHDNLYWYRRVMGKEIKFLLHFVKESKQDESGMPNNRFLAERTGGTYSTLKVQPAELEDSGVYFCASSQSGVGKLFFGSGTQLSVL.

This clonotype was detected only a few times. The chain couples TRBV20-1 to TRBJ1-3; tentative D call: TRBD1 (6 bases). Germline loops: CDR1 DFQATT, CDR2 SNEGSKA (reference sequence). Deletions cut 3 bases from V and 4 bases from J, with 10 bases between. The CDR3 is 13 residues long. The CDR3 region is CSASTGLGNTIYF. DNA of the CDR3: TGCAGTGCTAGCACAGGGTTAGGAAACACCATATATTTT.

V usage is TRBV6-2 or TRBV6-3 and J usage is TRBJ1-2; 7 nucleotides align to TRBD1. V lost 4 bases to trimming and J lost 8 bases; unmatched junction nucleotides: 10. CDR3 length equals 14 residues. The V gene's germline CDR1 is MNHEY and CDR2 SVGEGT. As DNA, the CDR3 is TGTGCCAGCAGTTCCGATGGACAGGTCAGGGGCTACACCTTC. Its translation is CASSSDGQVRGYTF.

The CDR3 sequence is CASSSPGLNTEAFF. The DNA of the CDR3 is TGTGCCAGTAGTAGTCCAGGACTGAACACTGAAGCTTTCTTT. The rearrangement uses TRBV19 and TRBJ1-1; no firm D call. This CDR3 region has 14 residues. The germline V gene encodes CDR1 LNHDA and CDR2 SQIVND (reference sequence). V shed 4 bases and J shed 0 bases, with 9 bases lying between them.

This clonotype was detected only a few times. V is TRBV12-3 or TRBV12-4 and J is TRBJ1-2; D gene ambiguous. Trimming took off 7 bases at V and 7 bases at J, with 10 bases between the two ends. This CDR3 has 11 amino acids. The CDR3 protein is CASTYPSGYTF. The CDR3 bases are TGTGCCAGCACTTACCCCTCTGGCTACACCTTC.

This sequence joins TRBV7-8 and TRBJ1-5; tentative D call: TRBD1 (5 bases). The V end was cut by 1 base, the J end by 1 base, with 8 bases between. CDR1 is SGHVS and CDR2 is FQNEAQ in the germline V gene. The CDR3 totals 15 residues. The CDR3 is CASSLVGPSNQPQHF. In DNA, the CDR3 is TGTGCCAGCAGCTTAGTGGGACCGAGCAATCAGCCCCAGCATTTT. Combining the CDR3 with reference TRBV7-8 and TRBJ1-5 gives the whole variable domain GAGVSQSPRYKVAKRGQDVALRCDPISGHVSLFWYQQALGQGPEFLTYFQNEAQLDKSGLPSDRFFAERPEGSVSTLKIQRTQQEDSAVYLCASSLVGPSNQPQHFGDGTRLSIL.

This clonotype was observed many times. V usage is TRBV13 and J usage is TRBJ2-7; 9 bases match TRBD2. This CDR3 spans 15 amino acids. CDR1 PRHDT and CDR2 FYEKMQ come from the germline V gene (reference sequence). J gave up 5 bases and V 5 bases, and 10 bases lay outside the gene matches. Here the CDR3 reads CASSPRLAESHEQYF. The CDR3 region has the DNA TGTGCCAGCAGCCCCCGACTAGCGGAGAGCCACGAGCAGTACTTC.

This clonotype was counted only a few times. The rearrangement joins TRBV4-3 to TRBJ2-3; perhaps TRBD2 as D (6 bases). The germline CDR1 and CDR2 sequences are LGHNA and YSLEER. The CDR3 consists of 16 residues. Trimming stripped 1 base from V and 4 bases from J, with 15 bases between. CDR3 region: CASSQVGGIEADTQYF. Here the CDR3 DNA reads TGCGCCAGCAGCCAAGTGGGGGGAATCGAGGCAGATACGCAGTATTTT.

On this clonotype: Compared with germline, one end of the junction differs, possibly owing to a read error. The gene calls are TRBV4-2 and TRBJ2-7; no clear D. Germline values: CDR1 LGHNA, CDR2 YNFKEQ. The CDR3 has 15 residues. This chain's CDR3 is CANSQASSVLLEQYF. The DNA of the CDR3 is TGTGCCAACAGCCAAGCCAGCAGTGTCCTACTCGAGCAGTACTTC.

This clonotype came up a few times. The V call is TRBV7-2, the J call TRBJ2-7; D perhaps matches TRBD1 (6 bases). The ends were cut back, 6 bases at V and 2 bases at J, with 17 bases in the middle. The CDR3 loop spans 15 amino acids. The V gene's germline CDR1 is SGHTA and CDR2 FQGNSA. The CDR3 bases are TGTGCCAGCAGTAGGGAAGGGGGAACGGCCTACGAGCAGTACTTC. It encodes CASSREGGTAYEQYF.

This clonotype turned up a few times. The chain joins TRBV20-1 to TRBJ2-3; perhaps TRBD1 as D (6 bases). Deletions cut 3 bases from V and 0 bases from J, with 16 bases between. The CDR3 is 16 residues long. CDR1 and CDR2 (germline): DFQATT, SNEGSKA (reference sequence). CDR3 sequence: CSARIPGQLSTDTQYF. The CDR3 bases are TGCAGTGCTAGGATCCCCGGACAGCTCAGCACAGATACGCAGTATTTT.

This clonotype was seen at least ten times. This chain links TRBV5-1 with TRBJ1-1; possibly TRBD1 for D (5 bases). The CDR3 is 14 residues long. Trimming pared 0 bases from V and 2 bases from J, leaving 8 bases between. Germline CDR1 SGHRS, CDR2 YFSETQ. CDR3 protein: CASSLGGTNTEAFF. The CDR3 DNA reads TGCGCCAGCAGCTTGGGAGGGACCAACACTGAAGCTTTCTTT.

The chain combines TRBV28 with TRBJ2-2; maybe TRBD2 (5 bases). The CDR3 extends over 13 amino acids. V lost 8 bases, J lost 2 bases, and 9 bases lay in between. Germline CDR1 reads MDHEN; CDR2 reads SYDVKM. The chain's CDR3 is CASGEYNTGELFF. CDR3 sequence (DNA): TGTGCCAGCGGGGAGTACAACACCGGGGAGCTGTTTTTT.

There are many counts of this clonotype. The chain carries TRBV29-1 and TRBJ1-1, with 8 bases fitting TRBD1. Germline V lookup: CDR1 SQVTM, CDR2 ANQGSEA. J gave up 5 bases and V 5 bases, and 7 bases lay outside the gene matches. This CDR3 has 13 amino acids. The CDR3: CSVRTGLTTEAFF. The DNA for the CDR3 is TGCAGCGTTAGGACAGGGTTGACGACTGAAGCTTTCTTT.

There are a few counts of this clonotype. The V gene is TRBV14, the J gene TRBJ2-2; TRBD1 or TRBD2 may be the D gene (6 bases each). The germline V gene encodes CDR1 SGHDN and CDR2 FVKESK. Trimming left V 4 bases short and J 4 bases short, with 13 bases between. This CDR3 comprises 15 residues. CDR3 loop: CASSLGGQRTGELFF. The CDR3 DNA is TGTGCCAGCAGCCTCGGGGGCCAACGCACCGGGGAGCTGTTTTTT.